Listed below are T cell receptor beta chains from one sample, sequenced in a study of T-cell memory formation after mild COVID-19. TCRdb ran MiXCR on the 5' RACE reads and lists one entry per CDR3 protein. This table has 85,000 to 130,000 distinct CDR3 sequences, 8.5% to 14% appearing once. The sequenced sample consisted of PBMCs or a T cell subset sorted from them (not recorded which). These receptors came from a man younger than 30 who had mild COVID-19 (a few samples of this study predate the infection). Cell type and time point are not known. The CDR3 runs from the conserved cysteine through the conserved F or W. D genes are given only for firm matches. The size field is filled for only some rows; it gives once, few, many or a size class.

clone size	D gene	J gene	V gene	CDR3 protein	CDR3 DNA
-	-	TRBJ2-1	TRBV5-1	CASSLPLGNEQFF	TGCGCCAGCAGCTTGCCCCTCGGCAATGAGCAGTTCTTC
few	TRBD2	TRBJ2-1	TRBV5-6	CASSIAGGFYNEQFF	TGTGCCAGCAGTATAGCGGGGGGGTTCTACAATGAGCAGTTCTTC
-	-	TRBJ2-2	TRBV4-2	CASSQGPGRELFF	TGTGCCAGCAGCCAAGGGCCGGGCCGGGAGCTGTTTTTT
few	-	TRBJ1-2	TRBV29-1	CSVSGGIGYTF	TGCAGCGTTTCGGGGGGTATCGGCTACACCTTC
few	-	TRBJ1-2	TRBV2	CASISQGYGYTF	TGTGCCAGCATCTCACAGGGATATGGCTACACCTTC
few	TRBD1	TRBJ1-4	TRBV25-1	CASRTKTGGESEKLFF	TGTGCCAGCAGGACCAAAACAGGGGGCGAGTCGGAAAAACTGTTTTTT
-	-	TRBJ2-2	TRBV5-1	CASSLVSGAAGELFF	TGCGCCAGCAGCTTGGTCTCAGGGGCGGCCGGGGAGCTGTTTTTT
-	-	TRBJ2-7	TRBV4-1	CASSQDWGDEQYF	TGCGCCAGCAGCCAAGATTGGGGAGACGAGCAGTACTTC
-	-	TRBJ2-3	TRBV7-2	CASSLWTTGTDTQYF	TGTGCCAGCAGCCTGTGGACCACAGGCACAGATACGCAGTATTTT
-	TRBD1	TRBJ2-1	TRBV18	CASSPRTGDINEQFF	TGTGCCAGCTCACCTAGGACAGGGGATATCAATGAGCAGTTCTTC
-	TRBD1	TRBJ1-1	TRBV7-2	CASSQGGQGLQGTEAFF	TGTGCCAGCAGCCAGGGGGGACAGGGGTTGCAGGGCACTGAAGCTTTCTTT
few	-	TRBJ2-7	TRBV6-5	CASSPADYGPYEQYF	TGTGCCAGCAGTCCAGCGGATTATGGGCCCTACGAGCAGTACTTC
-	-	TRBJ1-1	TRBV13	CASSQQMNTEAFF	TGTGCCAGCAGCCAGCAGATGAACACTGAAGCTTTCTTT
-	-	TRBJ1-1	TRBV27	CASSLSELTEAFF	TGTGCCAGCAGTTTATCGGAATTAACTGAAGCTTTCTTT
few	-	TRBJ1-2	TRBV7-9	CASSLAMGANYGYTF	TGTGCCAGCAGCTTAGCGATGGGGGCGAACTATGGCTACACCTTC
few	-	TRBJ2-5	TRBV7-9	CASSLHGGLKTQYF	TGTGCCAGCAGCCTCCACGGAGGGTTGAAGACCCAGTACTTC
few	-	TRBJ2-7	TRBV11-2	CASSLDTAYEQYF	TGTGCCAGCAGCTTAGATACAGCCTACGAGCAGTACTTC
many	-	TRBJ1-2	TRBV25-1	CASSGPQVDGYTF	TGTGCCAGCAGTGGCCCCCAGGTGGATGGCTACACCTTC
few	TRBD1	TRBJ2-3	TRBV2	CASSDRGSDTQYF	TGTGCCAGCAGTGACAGGGGGAGCGATACGCAGTATTTT
few	TRBD2	TRBJ2-5	TRBV5-1	CASSLGGLPRETQYF	TGCGCCAGCAGCCTGGGGGGACTACCAAGAGAGACCCAGTACTTC
many	TRBD1	TRBJ1-4	TRBV27	CASSSHPGTANEKLFF	TGTGCCAGCAGTTCTCACCCCGGGACAGCTAATGAAAAACTGTTTTTT
-	-	TRBJ2-2	TRBV4-1	CASSGGPTTGELFF	TGCGCCAGCAGCGGGGGTCCCACCACCGGGGAGCTGTTTTTT
many	-	TRBJ2-2	TRBV7-9	CASSLDRNTGELFF	TGTGCCAGCAGCCTGGACAGGAACACCGGGGAGCTGTTTTTT
-	TRBD1	TRBJ2-2	TRBV27	CASTGTDNTGELFF	TGTGCCAGCACCGGGACAGATAACACCGGGGAGCTGTTTTTT
few	-	TRBJ2-3	TRBV6-6	CASSYVVAAFTDTQYF	TGTGCCAGCAGTTACGTGGTAGCGGCATTCACAGATACGCAGTATTTT
-	-	TRBJ2-7	TRBV2	CASSSPQTSYEQYF	TGTGCCAGCAGTTCCCCACAGACCTCCTACGAGCAGTACTTC
-	TRBD1	TRBJ2-4	TRBV7-9	CASSSSGGVKNIQYF	TGTGCCAGCAGCTCGTCAGGGGGAGTCAAAAACATTCAGTACTTC
few	-	TRBJ1-2	TRBV7-9	CASSLVPPTRDGYTF	TGTGCCAGCAGCTTAGTTCCCCCTACCCGAGATGGCTACACCTTC
few	TRBD1	TRBJ2-1	TRBV6-2/TRBV6-3	CASSLDGQGADNEQFF	TGTGCCAGCAGTCTCGACGGACAGGGTGCCGACAATGAGCAGTTCTTC
-	-	TRBJ1-1	TRBV12-3/TRBV12-4	CASSFIPGRQAFF	TGTGCCAGCAGTTTTATACCGGGGAGACAAGCTTTCTTT
few	-	TRBJ1-1	TRBV7-6	CASSLGTVTEAFF	TGTGCCAGCAGCTTAGGTACGGTAACTGAAGCTTTCTTT
-	-	TRBJ2-3	TRBV25-1	CASSESPGLGGGTDTQYF	TGTGCCAGCAGTGAGTCCCCAGGTTTAGGCGGGGGCACAGATACGCAGTATTTT
many	-	TRBJ2-2	TRBV12-3/TRBV12-4	CASRGGELFF	TGTGCCAGCAGGGGCGGGGAGCTGTTTTTT
few	-	TRBJ1-2	TRBV21-1	CASSKVGRARPGYTF	TGTGCCAGCAGCAAAGTAGGGAGGGCCAGGCCGGGCTACACCTTC
few	-	TRBJ1-1	TRBV6-5	CASSYSMSGVGTEAFF	TGTGCCAGCAGTTACTCGATGTCCGGGGTGGGGACTGAAGCTTTCTTT
few	-	TRBJ1-1	TRBV7-8	CASSRTTGGTEAFF	TGTGCCAGCAGCCGTACCACCGGCGGCACTGAAGCTTTCTTT
once	TRBD1	TRBJ1-1	TRBV12-3/TRBV12-4	CASSFPVSGGANEAFF	TGTGCCAGCAGTTTTCCGGTATCAGGGGGCGCGAATGAAGCTTTCTTT
few	-	TRBJ2-3	TRBV4-1	CASSQDQGPVGDTQYF	TGCGCCAGCAGCCAAGATCAAGGCCCGGTGGGAGATACGCAGTATTTT
-	-	TRBJ2-1	TRBV7-6	CASSPFGVGTNIYNEQFF	TGTGCCAGCAGCCCATTTGGGGTGGGGACAAATATCTACAATGAGCAGTTCTTC
-	-	TRBJ1-1	TRBV4-1	CASSLQVVGEAFF	TGCGCCAGCAGCCTACAGGTCGTAGGTGAAGCTTTCTTT
few	-	TRBJ2-2	TRBV5-6	CASSPGPSTGELFF	TGTGCCAGCAGCCCGGGCCCATCTACCGGGGAGCTGTTTTTT